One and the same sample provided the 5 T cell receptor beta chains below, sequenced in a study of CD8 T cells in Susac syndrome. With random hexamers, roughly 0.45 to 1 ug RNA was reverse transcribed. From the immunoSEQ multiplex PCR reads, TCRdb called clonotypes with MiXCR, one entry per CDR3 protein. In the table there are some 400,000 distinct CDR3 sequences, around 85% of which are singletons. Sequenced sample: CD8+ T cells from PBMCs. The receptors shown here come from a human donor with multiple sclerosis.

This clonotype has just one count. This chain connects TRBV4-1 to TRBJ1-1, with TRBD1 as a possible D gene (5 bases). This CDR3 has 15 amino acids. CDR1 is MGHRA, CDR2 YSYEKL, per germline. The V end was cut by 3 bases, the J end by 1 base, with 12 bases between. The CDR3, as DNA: TGCGCCAGCAGCCAGAGACAGTTCTCGAACACTGAAGCTTTCTTT. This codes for CASSQRQFSNTEAFF.

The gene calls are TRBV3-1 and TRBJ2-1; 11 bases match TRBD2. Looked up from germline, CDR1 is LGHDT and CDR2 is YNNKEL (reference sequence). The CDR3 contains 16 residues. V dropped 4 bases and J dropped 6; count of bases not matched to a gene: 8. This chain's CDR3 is CASSPPSGRISNEQFF. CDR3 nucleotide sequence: TGTGCCAGCAGCCCCCCTAGCGGGAGGATTTCCAATGAGCAGTTCTTC.

DNA of the CDR3: TGTGCCAGCGGGTGGGGGACTTCCTACGAGCAGTACTTC. Its protein is CASGWGTSYEQYF. The J gene is TRBJ2-7, the V gene TRBV25-1; weak D call: TRBD2 (6 bases). The germline gives CDR1 MGHDK, CDR2 SYGVNS. V shed 8 bases and J shed 1 base, with 12 bases lying between them. This CDR3 contains 13 residues.

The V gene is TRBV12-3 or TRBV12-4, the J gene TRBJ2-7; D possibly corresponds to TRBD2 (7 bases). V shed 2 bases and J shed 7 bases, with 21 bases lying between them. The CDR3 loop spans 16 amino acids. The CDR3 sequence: CASSLPLPGGPLEQYF. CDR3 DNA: TGTGCCAGCAGTTTACCCCTTCCCGGGGGGCCTCTTGAGCAGTACTTC.

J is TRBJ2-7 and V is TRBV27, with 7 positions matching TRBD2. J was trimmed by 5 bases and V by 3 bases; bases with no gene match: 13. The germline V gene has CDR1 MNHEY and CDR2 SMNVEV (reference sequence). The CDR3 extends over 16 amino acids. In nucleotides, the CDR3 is TGTGCCAGCAGTTTGTCGGTGTCGGGAGGCCATGACGAGCAGTACTTC. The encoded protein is CASSLSVSGGHDEQYF.